This TCR beta chain was sequenced during a study of blood T cell repertoires in COVID-19 (dated by TCRdb to the early 2020s). At the level of the whole study: Collaborator samples came from the United States, Italy and Spain and covered acute and convalescent phases of COVID-19. The sample metadata nearly always contained a de-identified subject ID, COVID-19 status, age in years and sex. Samples were obtained from the ongoing ImmuneRACE study (first 160 participants) and from 1,000 to 1,500 subjects provided by 6 global collaborators. Where available, HLA class I and class II types were taken from metadata supplied by the sample provider and were not determined by assay-based typing. The repertoires were made available in a free public database intended to serve as a resource for research on the immune response to SARS-CoV-2. The prospective study material was composed of cDNA or gDNA derived from T cells, B-cell-depleted T cells, or PBMCs. Deeply sampled blood TCRbeta repertoires from subjects exposed to, actively infected with, or recovered from COVID-19 were included in the dataset. Overall results and qualifications from the work: The quantity of clinical and demographic metadata differed by source and by participant and was supplied without curation.

Participants in the prospective study were enrolled through a virtual design, were aged roughly 18 to 100 years, and lived in under 25 United States geographic areas. In the prospective study, cohorts were assigned on the basis of participant-reported clinical history obtained from a screening survey and a study questionnaire. For ImmuneRACE Cohort 3, a participant was defined as recovered based on two consecutive negative NP/OP PCR tests, clearance by a healthcare professional, or resolution of symptoms. In the prospective study, whole blood, serum and a nasopharyngeal or oropharyngeal swab were collected from each participant by mobile phlebotomists. Participants in the prospective study had the option to provide additional blood draws and questionnaires over an approximately 2-month period. Prospective study blood samples were shipped either frozen or at room temperature before DNA extraction.

TCRbeta CDR3 regions were amplified from genomic DNA using the immunoSEQ Assay, a bias-controlled multiplex PCR. Turning to the authors' computational methods: Within the assay, amplification of reference gene primers was used to estimate how many nucleated cells each sample contained. To quantify the absolute abundance of each unique TCRbeta CDR3 rearrangement, sequence reads were collapsed and filtered. For each sample, productive Simpson clonality was calculated as the square root of Simpson's diversity index across productive rearrangements. Here the immuneACCESS table is served through TCRdb, limited to in-frame sequences with V and J called. Missing clones are a known gap in these copies; in checked studies unresolved V genes cover under half, and the rest lacks a known reason. The V and J calls and clone size are taken from that table; D and trimming were inferred from the DNA. For this sample the table gives hundreds of thousands of clones, of which 85% to 90% were detected only once. In total, the top ten clones hold 2.4% of the sample.

Regarding this clone: The specificity of this receptor is unknown. No base quality information exists; no much larger clone differs at one position.

The germline V gene encodes CDR1 MRHNA and CDR2 SNTAGT. Trimming at the junction amounts to 0 bases on V and 0 bases on J, and the germline ends lie 11 bases apart. The CDR3 runs 16 amino acids, cysteine and phenylalanine included. The DNA shown is the 48-base CDR3, in frame from base 1. This clonotype was sampled from a young woman who had recovered from COVID-19. The chain couples TRBV6-4 to TRBJ1-2, with a tentative D gene TRBD1 over 5 matching bases. Sample: PBMCs or T cells enriched from blood (not recorded which). CDR3 reads: CASSDSEQAANYGYTF. The DNA sequence follows: TGTGCCAGCAGTGACTCGGAACAGGCTGCTAACTATGGCTACACCTTC.